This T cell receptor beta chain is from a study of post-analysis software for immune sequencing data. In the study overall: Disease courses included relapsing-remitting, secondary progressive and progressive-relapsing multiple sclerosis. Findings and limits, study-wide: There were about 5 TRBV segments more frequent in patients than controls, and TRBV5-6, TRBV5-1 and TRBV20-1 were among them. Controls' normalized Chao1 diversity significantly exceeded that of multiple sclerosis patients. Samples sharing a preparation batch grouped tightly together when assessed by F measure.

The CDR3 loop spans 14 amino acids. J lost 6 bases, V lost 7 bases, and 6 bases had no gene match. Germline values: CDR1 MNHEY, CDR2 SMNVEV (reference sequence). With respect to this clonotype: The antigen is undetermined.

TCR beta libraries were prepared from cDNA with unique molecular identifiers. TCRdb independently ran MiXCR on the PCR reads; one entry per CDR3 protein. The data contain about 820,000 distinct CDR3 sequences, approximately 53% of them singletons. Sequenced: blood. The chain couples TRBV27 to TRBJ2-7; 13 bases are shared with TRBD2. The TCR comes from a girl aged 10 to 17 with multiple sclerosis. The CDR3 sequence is CASIGLAGEREQYF. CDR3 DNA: TGTGCCAGCATCGGACTAGCGGGAGAACGCGAGCAGTACTTC.